These 8 T cell receptor beta chains were sequenced from one sample in a study of T cells in Graves' hyperthyroidism and ophthalmopathy. The investigators amplified TCR beta CDR3 regions from RNA transcripts. The HTBI primer set served for first-round RT-PCR of the TCR CDR3. TCRdb called the multiplex PCR reads again in MiXCR, with one record for every CDR3 protein. The repertoire includes more than 75,000 distinct CDR3 sequences, around 52% of them detected once, and roughly 26% sits in the top ten. Sequencing input: blood. These receptors all come from a woman between 40 and 50 years old with Graves' hyperthyroidism.

This chain's CDR3 is CASSRVAGNYGYTF. The CDR3 DNA reads as TGTGCCAGCAGCCGAGTGGCGGGGAACTATGGCTACACCTTC. The chain recombines TRBV7-2 with TRBJ1-2; D is undetermined. CDR3 length: 14 residues. Germline CDR1 is SGHTA and CDR2 is FQGNSA. Trimming stripped 5 bases from V and 2 bases from J, with 12 bases between.

V gene TRBV29-1 combines with J gene TRBJ1-6, with a possible D match to TRBD1 (6 bases). The CDR3 contains 16 residues. The germline V and J ends were trimmed by 7 bases and 3 bases, with 19 bases remaining between them. Germline V lookup: CDR1 SQVTM, CDR2 ANQGSEA. DNA for the CDR3: TGCAGCGCCAGCAGCCCGGTGACAGGCTATAATTCACCCCTCCACTTT. The encoded protein is CSASSPVTGYNSPLHF.

This clonotype was picked up a small number of times. V is TRBV2 and J is TRBJ2-7; D not resolved. Germline CDR1 reads SNHLY; CDR2 reads FYNNEI. This CDR3 is 13 amino acids long. Deletions cut 4 bases from V and 1 base from J, with 8 bases between. In nucleotides, the CDR3 is TGTGCCAGCAGTGTGGCAGGATCCTACGAGCAGTACTTC. Translating gives CASSVAGSYEQYF.

This chain connects TRBV9 to TRBJ1-5; D call uncertain. V was cut by 3 bases and J by 2 bases, with 9 bases left in between. This CDR3 is built from 14 residues. Germline CDR1 SGDLS, CDR2 YYNGEE. The CDR3 loop is CASSETPGNQPQHF. CDR3 DNA: TGTGCCAGCAGCGAAACACCGGGCAATCAGCCCCAGCATTTT.

This chain joins TRBV7-8 and TRBJ1-2; D gene ambiguous. Deletions cut 5 bases from V and 5 bases from J, with 12 bases between. The CDR3 spans 13 residues. Germline assignment: CDR1 SGHVS and CDR2 FQNEAQ. CDR3 amino acids: CASSPDPIYGYTF. Written as DNA, the CDR3 is TGTGCCAGCAGCCCGGACCCTATATATGGCTACACCTTC. Full variable domain (rest looked up from reference TRBV7-8 and TRBJ1-2): GAGVSQSPRYKVAKRGQDVALRCDPISGHVSLFWYQQALGQGPEFLTYFQNEAQLDKSGLPSDRFFAERPEGSVSTLKIQRTQQEDSAVYLCASSPDPIYGYTFGSGTRLTVV.

The chain has TRBV6-1 and TRBJ1-6; TRBD1 might be the D (5 bases). The CDR3 has 13 amino acids. V was cut by 8 bases and J by 8 bases, with 13 bases left in between. Germline V gives CDR1 MNHNS, CDR2 SASEGT. As DNA, the CDR3 is TGTGCCAGCCGAGGAAGGGACGATTCACCCCTCCACTTT. Protein: CASRGRDDSPLHF.

Comment on this clonotype: This may come from a read error, since a much larger clone is one base off. Given the absence of the conserved phenylalanine or tryptophan at the CDR3 end, a read error is likely. This chain joins TRBV7-2 and TRBJ2-2; the D is unclear. The CDR3 totals 15 residues. Germline V gene lookup returns CDR1 SGHTA and CDR2 FQGNSA. Trimming removed 5 bases from V and 6 bases from J, with 16 bases in between. CDR3 region: CASSPILAEAGELFV. The CDR3 coding sequence is TGTGCCAGCAGCCCTATCTTGGCTGAGGCCGGGGAGCTGTTTGTT.

This clonotype has at least ten counts. The chain joins TRBV4-1 to TRBJ2-5; 12 bases are shared with TRBD2. From germline, CDR1 is MGHRA and CDR2 YSYEKL. This CDR3 has 17 residues. Trimming cost V 1 base and J 7 bases; bases outside gene matches: 10. DNA for the CDR3: TGCGCCAGCAGCCAAGCCCTAGCGGGAGGGCTTCGGGGGACCCAGTACTTC. It yields the protein CASSQALAGGLRGTQYF.